Here is one TCR beta chain with its context. The antigen is not known. The data stem from a study of T cells in Graves' hyperthyroidism and ophthalmopathy. Study-wide results and caveats: Clonotypes that were expanded in thyroid above 0.001 mostly appeared in blood too.

The source of the PBMCs was 10 ml of fresh peripheral blood. Researchers amplified the TCR beta CDR3 regions from RNA transcripts. HTBI primers drove first-round RT-PCR of the TCR CDR3. One entry per CDR3 protein, called by TCRdb with MiXCR from the multiplex PCR reads. The sample holds approximately 620,000 distinct CDR3 sequences, approximately 16% seen once. The TCR sequence derives from a woman in her thirties or forties with Graves' ophthalmopathy. Sequences were obtained from blood.

The CDR3 protein is CASSPRPWGDRLNTEAFF. CDR3 coding DNA: TGTGCCAGCAGCCCCCGACCCTGGGGGGACAGGCTGAACACTGAAGCTTTCTTT. This chain joins TRBV5-6 and TRBJ1-1; 8 nucleotides line up with TRBD1. CDR1 SGHDT and CDR2 YYEEEE come from the germline V gene. With V trimmed by 4 bases and J by 0 bases, 14 bases remained unmatched. This CDR3 region has 18 residues.